These 21 T cell receptor beta chains share one sample of origin, sequenced in a study of blood T cell repertoires in COVID-19. TCRdb keeps only in-frame clones here, not all; method: immunoSEQ multiplex PCR. The sample includes under 450,000 clones, around 89% of them seen just once. The specimen was peripheral blood. The receptors come from a woman aged 50 to 65 with COVID-19, enrolled during active disease.

This rearrangement joins TRBV5-4 to TRBJ2-3; 7 bases map to TRBD2. The germline V gene encodes CDR1 SGHNT and CDR2 YYREEE (reference sequence). This CDR3 has 15 residues. After removal of 4 bases from V and 2 bases from J, the junction contained 7 bases not matched to a gene. CDR3 bases: TGTGCCAGCAGCCTATCTAGCGGTCCCACAGATACGCAGTATTTT. This sequence encodes CASSLSSGPTDTQYF.

V gene TRBV27 combines with J gene TRBJ1-6, with 8 bases lining up with TRBD1. This CDR3 has 17 residues. V dropped 4 bases and J dropped 0; count of bases not matched to a gene: 5. The V gene's germline CDR1 is MNHEY and CDR2 SMNVEV (reference sequence). CDR3 loop: CASSYRQGSSYNSPLHF. The CDR3 coding sequence is TGTGCCAGCAGTTACCGACAGGGGAGCTCCTATAATTCACCCCTCCACTTT.

The gene calls are TRBV6-5 and TRBJ2-5, with D maybe TRBD1 (6 bases). The germline V gene encodes CDR1 MNHEY and CDR2 SVGAGI. The CDR3 spans 13 residues. V was trimmed by 7 bases and J by 4 bases, leaving 13 bases between them. The CDR3 here is CASIEDSGETQYF. CDR3 nucleotide sequence: TGTGCCAGCATCGAGGACAGTGGAGAGACCCAGTACTTC.

V gene TRBV6-4 combines with J gene TRBJ2-3, with a tentative D call TRBD1 (6 bases). The CDR3 is made up of 14 amino acids. Germline V lookup: CDR1 MRHNA, CDR2 SNTAGT. Trimming took 5 bases from V and 3 from J, leaving 12 bases between them. The CDR3, as DNA: TGTGCCAGCAGTCCGGACAGAATTACAGATACGCAGTATTTT. This codes for CASSPDRITDTQYF.

This chain links TRBV2 with TRBJ2-1; 15 positions agree with TRBD2. CDR3 size: 20 residues. Germline-derived CDR1 and CDR2 are SNHLY and FYNNEI. Trimming cost V 5 bases and J 9 bases; bases outside gene matches: 20. The CDR3 spells CASSTGLAGGPDSQRGEQFF. DNA of the CDR3: TGTGCCAGCAGTACCGGACTAGCGGGGGGGCCGGATTCCCAGCGAGGTGAGCAGTTCTTC.

The chain links TRBV25-1 to TRBJ2-4; TRBD1 aligns across 10 bases. The CDR3 is 14 residues long. Trimming took 10 bases from V and 1 from J; bases not matched to a gene: 4. Germline V gene lookup returns CDR1 MGHDK and CDR2 SYGVNS. CDR3 protein: CATEDRGAKNIQYF. The CDR3 DNA follows: TGTGCCACCGAGGACAGGGGGGCCAAAAACATTCAGTACTTC.

This chain joins TRBV19 and TRBJ2-1; possible D gene TRBD1, 6 bases. Germline-derived CDR1 and CDR2 are LNHDA and SQIVND (reference sequence). There are 15 residues in the CDR3. V shed 6 bases and J shed 3 bases, with 15 bases lying between them. This chain's CDR3 is CASSPRGDNYNEQFF. In DNA, the CDR3 is TGTGCCAGTAGCCCCAGAGGGGACAACTACAATGAGCAGTTCTTC.

This clone was counted between two and nine times. J is TRBJ2-1 and V is TRBV7-9, with D perhaps matching TRBD1 (6 bases). Trimming took off 4 bases at V and 7 bases at J, with 11 bases between the two ends. CDR1 is SEHNR, CDR2 FQNEAQ, per germline (reference sequence). The CDR3 runs 13 residues. CDR3 residues: CASSSETGNEQFF. The CDR3 DNA reads TGTGCCAGCAGCTCAGAAACAGGGAATGAGCAGTTCTTC.

This clone came up once. The rearrangement joins TRBV29-1 to TRBJ2-3; D possibly corresponds to TRBD1 (5 bases). CDR1 SQVTM and CDR2 ANQGSEA come from the germline V gene. The CDR3 is made up of 13 amino acids. Deletions cut 7 bases from V and 6 bases from J, with 17 bases between. The CDR3 reads CSAGQKIEDTQYF. The CDR3 DNA reads TGCAGCGCCGGACAAAAGATAGAGGATACGCAGTATTTT.

This clone appeared a single time. The chain links TRBV2 to TRBJ2-7; 11 bases are a match to TRBD1. Trimming at V came to 10 bases and at J to 2 bases, leaving 4 bases not matched to a gene. The germline gives CDR1 SNHLY, CDR2 FYNNEI. The CDR3 covers 13 residues. Written as DNA, the CDR3 is TGTGCCACCTCGGGACAGGGGGCCTACGAGCAGTACTTC. Its translation is CATSGQGAYEQYF.

The rearrangement links TRBV5-1 to TRBJ1-3; no definite D call. V lost 3 bases to trimming and J lost 0 bases, with 4 bases between them. Germline CDR1 SGHRS, CDR2 YFSETQ. The CDR3 has 13 amino acids. As DNA, the CDR3 is TGCGCCAGCAGCTGGAGCTCTGGAAACACCATATATTTT. This codes for CASSWSSGNTIYF.

V usage is TRBV19 and J usage is TRBJ2-1; no definite D call. Trimming cost V 4 bases and J 8 bases, with 12 bases left between them. The length of the CDR3 is 13 residues. CDR1 and CDR2 (germline): LNHDA, SQIVND (reference sequence). CDR3: CASSNLSGDEQFF. CDR3 nucleotides: TGTGCCAGTAGTAACCTTTCGGGTGATGAGCAGTTCTTC.

This chain uses TRBV20-1 with TRBJ1-5, with no clear D. Per the germline V gene, CDR1 is DFQATT and CDR2 is SNEGSKA (reference sequence). V dropped 3 bases and J dropped 5 bases, with 11 bases sitting between them. CDR3 size: 13 residues. The CDR3 loop is CSASDRRDQPQHF. The CDR3 DNA follows: TGCAGTGCTAGTGACCGTCGGGATCAGCCCCAGCATTTT.

The chain uses TRBV3-1 (or the pseudogene TRBV3-2) and TRBJ1-2; a possible D gene is TRBD1 (5 bases). This CDR3 spans 15 amino acids. Trimming removed 3 bases from V and 2 bases from J, with 13 bases in between. The germline V gene encodes CDR1 LGHDT and CDR2 YNNKEL (reference sequence). Here the CDR3 DNA reads TGTGCCAGCAGCCAGACAGTGACTTCCAACTATGGCTACACCTTC. This codes for CASSQTVTSNYGYTF.

This clone appeared a few times. The rearrangement joins TRBV6-5 to TRBJ2-3; the D gene is possibly TRBD1 (7 bases). From germline, CDR1 is MNHEY and CDR2 SVGAGI. The CDR3 is 14 amino acids. Trimming cost V 5 bases and J 4 bases, with 13 bases left between them. The chain's CDR3 is CASSLQGGADTQYF. The CDR3 nucleotides read TGTGCCAGCAGTCTCCAGGGGGGAGCAGATACGCAGTATTTT.

In this sample, this clone turned up once. The V and J genes are TRBV28 and TRBJ1-1; TRBD1 is a possible D gene (5 bases). Germline loops: CDR1 MDHEN, CDR2 SYDVKM. The CDR3 is made up of 14 amino acids. V lost 6 bases, J lost 1 base, and 12 bases lay in between. CDR3 sequence: CASREQVQNTEAFF. CDR3 in DNA: TGTGCCAGCAGGGAACAGGTGCAGAACACTGAAGCTTTCTTT.

The chain uses TRBV13 and TRBJ1-1; possibly TRBD1 for D (6 bases). Germline-derived CDR1 and CDR2 are PRHDT and FYEKMQ (reference sequence). Trimming took 3 bases from V and 1 from J, leaving 12 bases between them. This CDR3 is built from 15 residues. The CDR3 protein is CASSFPTGGNTEAFF. The CDR3 DNA follows: TGTGCCAGCAGCTTCCCGACAGGAGGGAACACTGAAGCTTTCTTT.

The rearrangement joins TRBV10-3 to TRBJ2-5; possibly TRBD2 for D (6 bases). Trimming shortened V by 4 bases and J by 5 bases, and 11 bases separated the two germline ends. This CDR3 contains 13 residues. Germline V CDR1 and CDR2: ENHRY, SYGVKD. The CDR3 region is CAISGGVRETQYF. The CDR3 nucleotides read TGTGCCATCAGTGGGGGGGTTCGGGAGACCCAGTACTTC.

V is TRBV9 and J is TRBJ2-7, with TRBD1 as a possible D gene (6 bases). Deletions cut 1 base from V and 4 bases from J, with 21 bases between. The V gene's germline CDR1 is SGDLS and CDR2 YYNGEE. This CDR3 spans 17 amino acids. The CDR3 coding sequence is TGTGCCAGCAGCGTATCTCCCCTAGGGACATTTTTTTACGAGCAGTACTTC. It codes for CASSVSPLGTFFYEQYF.

The chain employs TRBV5-4 and TRBJ1-1; 8 positions match TRBD1. Germline V gives CDR1 SGHNT, CDR2 YYREEE (reference sequence). The J segment lost 1 base and the V segment lost 4 bases, leaving 3 bases of the junction unmatched. This CDR3 has 14 amino acids. CDR3 amino acids: CASSIGQGNTEAFF. CDR3 DNA: TGTGCCAGCAGCATTGGACAGGGGAACACTGAAGCTTTCTTT. Supplemented by reference TRBV5-4 and TRBJ1-1, the full variable domain reads ETGVTQSPTHLIKTRGQQVTLRCSSQSGHNTVSWYQQALGQGPQFIFQYYREEENGRGNFPPRFSGLQFPNYSSELNVNALELDDSALYLCASSIGQGNTEAFFGQGTRLTVV.

The rearrangement uses TRBV27 and TRBJ2-7, with 13 bases aligning to TRBD2. This CDR3 is built from 18 residues. The V segment lost 5 bases and the J segment 4 bases; nucleotides outside the gene matches: 14. Per the germline V gene, CDR1 is MNHEY and CDR2 is SMNVEV (reference sequence). The CDR3: CASSPRGLAGPIPYEQYF. The CDR3 DNA is TGTGCCAGCAGTCCGAGGGGACTAGCGGGGCCGATTCCTTACGAGCAGTACTTC.